The rows below give T cell receptor beta chains drawn from one sample of a study of PD-1 blockade in classical Hodgkin lymphoma. Repertoires were generated with immunoSEQ multiplex PCR, while TCRdb's copy carries only in-frame clones and drops some. The table has around 99,000 clones, roughly 79% seen once. The sequenced sample was peripheral blood mononuclear cells (PBMCs), obtained before the second cycle of nivolumab. The source of these receptors is a human donor with classical Hodgkin lymphoma. Each CDR3 is given with its conserved first and last residue. The order of the fields is D gene, clone size, V gene, J gene, CDR3 length, CDR3 protein, CDR3 DNA. A D gene is named only where the DNA matches it firmly. The listing skips clone size in some rows; elsewhere it reads once, few, many or a size class.

.	.	TRBV4-3	TRBJ2-3	13	CASSLEVTDTQYF	TGCGCCAGCAGCCTGGAGGTCACAGATACGCAGTATTTT
.	.	TRBV27	TRBJ1-5	13	CASSLGSNQPQHF	TGTGCCAGCAGTTTAGGCAGCAATCAGCCCCAGCATTTT
.	.	TRBV6-5	TRBJ1-4	15	CASRPPGTGIEKLFF	TGTGCCAGCAGGCCGCCCGGGACGGGAATTGAAAAACTGTTTTTT
TRBD1	once	TRBV18	TRBJ1-1	15	CASSNQGQGYTEAFF	TGTGCCAGCTCAAACCAGGGACAGGGCTACACTGAAGCTTTCTTT
.	once	TRBV27	TRBJ2-3	12	CARVRPTDTQYF	TGTGCCAGGGTAAGGCCAACAGATACGCAGTATTTT
.	.	TRBV28	TRBJ2-5	13	CASQGGVQETQYF	TGTGCCAGCCAAGGGGGGGTACAAGAGACCCAGTACTTC
.	.	TRBV28	TRBJ1-4	15	CASSLYGGPNEKLFF	TGTGCCAGCAGTCTTTACGGGGGGCCCAATGAAAAACTGTTTTTT
.	.	TRBV6-4	TRBJ2-3	17	CASTSGEGVGSTDTQYF	TGTGCCAGCACCAGTGGGGAGGGGGTCGGGAGCACAGATACGCAGTATTTT
TRBD2	.	TRBV7-6	TRBJ2-5	16	CASSSLTSGSRETQYF	TGTGCCAGCAGCTCCCTGACTAGCGGGAGTAGGGAGACCCAGTACTTC
.	.	TRBV7-2	TRBJ1-2	14	CASSLVGFNYGYTF	TGTGCCAGCAGCTTAGTGGGATTTAACTATGGCTACACCTTC
.	.	TRBV23-1	TRBJ1-1	15	CASSRGRRKNTEAFF	TGCGCCAGCAGTCGGGGCAGGAGAAAGAACACTGAAGCTTTCTTT
.	.	TRBV5-5	TRBJ1-2	15	CASSFQGTTNYGYTF	TGTGCCAGCAGCTTCCAGGGGACAACTAACTATGGCTACACCTTC
.	.	TRBV7-9	TRBJ1-2	14	CASSFLPLTDGYTF	TGTGCCAGCAGCTTCCTTCCTCTTACCGATGGCTACACCTTC
.	.	TRBV9	TRBJ1-5	14	CASSVGYSNQPQHF	TGTGCCAGCAGCGTTGGGTATAGCAATCAGCCCCAGCATTTT
.	.	TRBV5-1	TRBJ2-5	15	CASSLALLPQETQYF	TGCGCCAGCAGCTTGGCCCTCCTACCCCAAGAGACCCAGTACTTC
TRBD2	.	TRBV27	TRBJ2-5	13	CASSLAGGETQYF	TGTGCCAGCAGTCTAGCGGGAGGGGAGACCCAGTACTTC
.	few	TRBV6-1	TRBJ2-5	13	CASRDTGLETQYF	TGTGCCAGCAGGGACACCGGGTTGGAGACCCAGTACTTC
TRBD2	.	TRBV27	TRBJ2-5	16	CASSPQRASGTKTQYF	TGTGCCAGCAGTCCCCAGCGGGCTAGCGGGACAAAGACCCAGTACTTC
.	.	TRBV6-1	TRBJ2-1	16	CASSAAGTPSSNEQFF	TGTGCCAGCAGTGCCGCCGGGACTCCCTCCTCCAATGAGCAGTTCTTC
.	.	TRBV10-3	TRBJ1-3	15	CAISNGTLSGNTIYF	TGTGCCATCTCAAACGGGACACTCTCTGGAAACACCATATATTTT
.	.	TRBV2	TRBJ2-1	15	CASSRLGRDRDEQFF	TGTGCCAGCAGCCGACTAGGTCGGGATCGCGATGAGCAGTTCTTC
.	.	TRBV7-2	TRBJ2-1	12	CASSLVRVEQFF	TGTGCCAGCAGCTTAGTCCGCGTTGAGCAGTTCTTC
TRBD1	.	TRBV5-1	TRBJ2-3	19	CASSLEGTGASKLTDTQYF	TGCGCCAGCAGCTTGGAGGGGACAGGGGCCTCAAAGTTAACAGATACGCAGTATTTT
TRBD1	.	TRBV6-5	TRBJ2-4	15	CASSSTGTGENIQYF	TGTGCCAGCAGTTCCACCGGGACAGGGGAAAACATTCAGTACTTC
.	.	TRBV10-3	TRBJ1-2	12	CAISESAAGYTF	TGTGCCATCAGTGAGTCGGCAGCCGGCTACACCTTC
.	.	TRBV7-6	TRBJ2-1	15	CASSLGPSADNEQFF	TGTGCCAGCAGCTTAGGTCCTAGCGCCGACAATGAGCAGTTCTTC
.	.	TRBV6-5	TRBJ1-2	14	CASSYSPGAGGYTF	TGTGCCAGCAGTTACTCACCAGGGGCGGGTGGCTACACCTTC
TRBD1	.	TRBV5-6	TRBJ2-7	13	CASSSTGTYEQYF	TGTGCCAGCAGCTCGACAGGGACCTACGAGCAGTACTTC
TRBD2	.	TRBV19	TRBJ2-1	15	CASSIALAGSHEQFF	TGTGCCAGTAGTATTGCCCTAGCGGGTAGCCATGAGCAGTTCTTC
.	.	TRBV18	TRBJ2-1	15	CASSVMGPINNEQFF	TGTGCCAGCTCCGTTATGGGCCCGATAAACAATGAGCAGTTCTTC
.	.	TRBV7-2	TRBJ2-6	13	CASSFSGANVLTF	TGTGCCAGCAGCTTTTCTGGGGCCAACGTCCTGACTTTC
TRBD2	.	TRBV19	TRBJ2-7	14	CASSRSGAPYEQYF	TGTGCCAGTAGTAGGAGCGGGGCCCCCTACGAGCAGTACTTC
.	once	TRBV5-1	TRBJ2-3	14	CASSLRTDTDTQYF	TGCGCCAGCAGCCTCCGGACAGACACAGATACGCAGTATTTT
.	.	TRBV5-8	TRBJ2-7	9	CASSLVGYF	TGTGCCAGCAGCTTGGTGGGGTACTTC
.	.	TRBV9	TRBJ2-2	13	CASTQSPSGELFF	TGTGCCAGCACCCAATCCCCTTCCGGGGAGCTGTTTTTT
TRBD2	.	TRBV5-1	TRBJ2-1	15	CASSAGLAGYNEQFF	TGCGCCAGCAGCGCCGGACTAGCGGGGTACAATGAGCAGTTCTTC
TRBD2	.	TRBV2	TRBJ2-7	14	CASSEVLAAYEQYF	TGTGCCAGCAGTGAGGTACTAGCGGCCTACGAGCAGTACTTC
.	.	TRBV15	TRBJ1-1	13	CATSRGGNTEAFF	TGTGCCACCAGCAGAGGGGGGAACACTGAAGCTTTCTTT
.	.	TRBV7-2	TRBJ2-1	14	CASSLDGVYNEQFF	TGTGCCAGCAGCTTAGATGGAGTATACAATGAGCAGTTCTTC
TRBD1	.	TRBV5-1	TRBJ1-1	14	CASSWGQLNTEAFF	TGCGCCAGCAGCTGGGGACAGTTGAACACTGAAGCTTTCTTT
.	once	TRBV6-5	TRBJ1-1	14	CASSRQVVSTEAFF	TGTGCCAGCAGTCGACAGGTAGTGAGCACTGAAGCTTTCTTT
TRBD2	.	TRBV7-7	TRBJ2-2	18	CASSLERSLAGNTGELFF	TGTGCCAGCAGCTTAGAAAGGTCCCTAGCGGGGAACACCGGGGAGCTGTTTTTT
.	.	TRBV27	TRBJ2-2	15	CASSPGHLGRRELFF	TGTGCCAGCAGCCCGGGACACCTAGGGCGCAGGGAGCTGTTTTTT
.	.	TRBV14	TRBJ1-2	13	CASRFSGAYGYTF	TGTGCCAGCAGGTTCTCCGGGGCATATGGCTACACCTTC
.	once	TRBV7-2	TRBJ2-2	15	CASSADSPGTGELFF	TGTGCCAGCAGCGCGGACTCCCCGGGCACCGGGGAGCTGTTTTTT
.	.	TRBV10-3	TRBJ1-1	14	CAISPSDGTEKAFF	TGTGCCATCAGCCCTTCGGACGGGACGGAGAAAGCTTTCTTT
TRBD1	.	TRBV28	TRBJ1-2	15	CASTATLRDSNGYTF	TGTGCCAGCACCGCCACCCTCCGGGACAGTAATGGCTACACCTTC
.	medium-sized	TRBV29-1	TRBJ1-2	14	CSVASGQANYGYTF	TGCAGCGTTGCTTCGGGACAAGCTAACTATGGCTACACCTTC
.	.	TRBV6-5	TRBJ2-2	14	CASSRTANTGELFF	TGTGCCAGCAGCCGGACAGCGAACACCGGGGAGCTGTTTTTT
.	few	TRBV30	TRBJ2-2	16	CAWSRSRRANTGELFF	TGTGCCTGGAGTCGAAGCAGACGAGCGAACACCGGGGAGCTGTTTTTT
TRBD1	.	TRBV19	TRBJ1-2	15	CASSTLTGYNYGYTF	TGTGCCAGTAGTACCCTGACAGGGTACAACTATGGCTACACCTTC
.	.	TRBV6-1	TRBJ1-1	13	CASSEGGSREAFF	TGTGCCAGCAGTGAGGGGGGCAGTCGGGAAGCTTTCTTT
.	.	TRBV10-3	TRBJ2-5	13	CAISEGRQETQYF	TGTGCCATCAGTGAGGGCCGCCAAGAGACCCAGTACTTC
TRBD2	.	TRBV7-2	TRBJ2-5	13	CASSREDKETQYF	TGTGCCAGCAGCCGGGAGGATAAAGAGACCCAGTACTTC
.	.	TRBV7-9	TRBJ2-3	13	CASSLVSTDTQYF	TGTGCCAGCAGCTTGGTTAGCACAGATACGCAGTATTTT
.	few	TRBV19	TRBJ1-5	14	CASSSDQGYQPQHF	TGTGCCAGTAGCTCCGATCAGGGTTATCAGCCCCAGCATTTT
.	.	TRBV7-2	TRBJ2-7	15	CASTLYDKGSYEQYF	TGTGCCAGCACCCTATATGATAAGGGATCCTACGAGCAGTACTTC
.	few	TRBV27	TRBJ1-5	12	CASSEGNQPQHF	TGTGCCAGCAGTGAGGGGAATCAGCCCCAGCATTTT
.	few	TRBV6-1	TRBJ1-4	14	CASSEAGGWEKLFF	TGTGCCAGCAGTGAAGCAGGGGGTTGGGAAAAACTGTTTTTT